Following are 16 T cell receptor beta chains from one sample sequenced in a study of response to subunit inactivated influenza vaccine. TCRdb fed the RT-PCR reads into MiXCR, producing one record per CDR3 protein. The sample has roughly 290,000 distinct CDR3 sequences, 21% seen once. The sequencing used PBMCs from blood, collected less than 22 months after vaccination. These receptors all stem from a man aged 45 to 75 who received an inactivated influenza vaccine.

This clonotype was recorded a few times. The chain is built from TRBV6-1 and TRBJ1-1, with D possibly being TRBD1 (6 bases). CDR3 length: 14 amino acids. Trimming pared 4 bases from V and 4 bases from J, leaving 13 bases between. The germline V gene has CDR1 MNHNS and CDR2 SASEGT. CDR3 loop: CASSAGARFTEAFF. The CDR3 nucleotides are TGTGCCAGCAGTGCAGGGGCCCGGTTCACTGAAGCTTTCTTT.

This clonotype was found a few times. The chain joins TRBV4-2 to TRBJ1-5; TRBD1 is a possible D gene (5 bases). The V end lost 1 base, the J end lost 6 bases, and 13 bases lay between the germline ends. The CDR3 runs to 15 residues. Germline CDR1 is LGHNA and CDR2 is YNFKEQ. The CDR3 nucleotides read TGTGCCAGCAGCCAAGTGGACATGGGTTCTCAGCCCCAGCATTTT. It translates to CASSQVDMGSQPQHF.

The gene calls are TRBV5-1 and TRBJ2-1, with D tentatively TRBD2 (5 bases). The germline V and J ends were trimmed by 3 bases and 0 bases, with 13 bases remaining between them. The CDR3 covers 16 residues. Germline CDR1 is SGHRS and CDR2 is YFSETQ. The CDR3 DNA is TGCGCCAGCAGCTCGCAAGCGGCTAGCTCCTACAATGAGCAGTTCTTC. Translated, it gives CASSSQAASSYNEQFF.

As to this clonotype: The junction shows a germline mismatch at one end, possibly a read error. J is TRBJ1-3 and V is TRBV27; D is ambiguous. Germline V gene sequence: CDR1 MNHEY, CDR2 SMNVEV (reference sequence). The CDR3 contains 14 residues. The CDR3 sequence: CASSELASGNTMYF. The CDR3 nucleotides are TGTGCCAGCAGCGAGTTAGCCTCTGGAAACACCATGTATTTT.

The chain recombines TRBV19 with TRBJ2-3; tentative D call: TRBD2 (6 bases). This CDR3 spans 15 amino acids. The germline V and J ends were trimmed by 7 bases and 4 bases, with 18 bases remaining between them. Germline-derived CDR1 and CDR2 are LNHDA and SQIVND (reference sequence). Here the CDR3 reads CASNPGLARADTQYF. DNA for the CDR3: TGTGCCAGTAATCCGGGCCTAGCGAGGGCAGATACGCAGTATTTT.

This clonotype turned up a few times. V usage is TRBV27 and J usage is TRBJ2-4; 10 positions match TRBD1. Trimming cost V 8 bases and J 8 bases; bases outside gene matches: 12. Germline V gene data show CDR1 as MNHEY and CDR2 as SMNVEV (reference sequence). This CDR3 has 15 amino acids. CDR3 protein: CASSGSWGTGDIQYF. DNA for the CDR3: TGTGCCAGCTCGGGGTCGTGGGGGACAGGGGACATTCAGTACTTC.

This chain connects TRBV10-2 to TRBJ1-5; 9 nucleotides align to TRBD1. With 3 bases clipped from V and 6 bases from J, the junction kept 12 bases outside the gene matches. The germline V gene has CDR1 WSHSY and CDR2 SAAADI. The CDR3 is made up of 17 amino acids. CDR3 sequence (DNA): TGCGCCAGCAGTGACGGACAGGGGAGGGCTTCAGGTCAGCCCCAGCATTTT. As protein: CASSDGQGRASGQPQHF.

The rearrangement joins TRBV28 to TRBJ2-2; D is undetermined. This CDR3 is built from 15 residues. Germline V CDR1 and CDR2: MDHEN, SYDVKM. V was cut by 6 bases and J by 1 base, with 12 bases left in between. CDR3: CASSFWAENTGELFF. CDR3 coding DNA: TGTGCCAGCAGCTTTTGGGCGGAGAACACCGGGGAGCTGTTTTTT.

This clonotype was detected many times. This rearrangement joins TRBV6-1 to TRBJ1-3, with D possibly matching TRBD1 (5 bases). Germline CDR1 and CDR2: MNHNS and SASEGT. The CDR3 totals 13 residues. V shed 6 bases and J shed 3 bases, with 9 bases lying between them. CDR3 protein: CASRGAGGNTIYF. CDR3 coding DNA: TGTGCCAGCAGAGGGGCAGGTGGAAACACCATATATTTT.

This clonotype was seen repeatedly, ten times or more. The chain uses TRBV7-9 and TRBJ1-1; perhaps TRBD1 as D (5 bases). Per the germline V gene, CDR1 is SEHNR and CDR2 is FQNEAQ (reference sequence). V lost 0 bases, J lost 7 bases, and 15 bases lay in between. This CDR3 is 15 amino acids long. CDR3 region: CASSLAFGAMGEAFF. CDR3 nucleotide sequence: TGTGCCAGCAGCTTAGCCTTCGGGGCGATGGGTGAAGCTTTCTTT.

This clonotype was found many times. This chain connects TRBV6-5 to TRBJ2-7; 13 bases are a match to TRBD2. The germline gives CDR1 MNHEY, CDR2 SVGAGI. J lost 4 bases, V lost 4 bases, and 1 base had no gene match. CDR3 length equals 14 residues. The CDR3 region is CASSWTSGGYEQYF. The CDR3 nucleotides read TGTGCCAGCAGTTGGACTAGCGGGGGTTACGAGCAGTACTTC.

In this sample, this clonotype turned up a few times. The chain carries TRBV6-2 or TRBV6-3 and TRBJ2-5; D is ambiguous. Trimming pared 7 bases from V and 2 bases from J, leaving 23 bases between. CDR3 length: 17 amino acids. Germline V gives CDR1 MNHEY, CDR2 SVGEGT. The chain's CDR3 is CASKPDERKQGQETQYF. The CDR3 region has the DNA TGTGCCAGCAAACCCGACGAGCGAAAGCAAGGACAAGAGACCCAGTACTTC.

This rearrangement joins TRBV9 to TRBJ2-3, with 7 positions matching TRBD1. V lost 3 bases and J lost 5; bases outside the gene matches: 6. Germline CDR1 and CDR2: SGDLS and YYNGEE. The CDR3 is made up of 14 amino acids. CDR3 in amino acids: CASSESGTEDTQYF. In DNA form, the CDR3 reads TGTGCCAGCAGCGAATCGGGGACAGAAGATACGCAGTATTTT. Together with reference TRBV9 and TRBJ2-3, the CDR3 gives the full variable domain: DSGVTQTPKHLITATGQRVTLRCSPRSGDLSVYWYQQSLDQGLQFLIQYYNGEERAKGNILERFSAQQFPDLHSELNLSSLELGDSALYFCASSESGTEDTQYFGPGTRLTVL.

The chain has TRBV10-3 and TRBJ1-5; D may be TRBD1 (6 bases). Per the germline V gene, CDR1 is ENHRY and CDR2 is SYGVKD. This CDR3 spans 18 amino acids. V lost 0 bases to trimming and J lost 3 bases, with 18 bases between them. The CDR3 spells CAISESRDNKGINQPQHF. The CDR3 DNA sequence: TGTGCCATCAGTGAGTCGAGGGACAACAAAGGCATCAATCAGCCCCAGCATTTT.

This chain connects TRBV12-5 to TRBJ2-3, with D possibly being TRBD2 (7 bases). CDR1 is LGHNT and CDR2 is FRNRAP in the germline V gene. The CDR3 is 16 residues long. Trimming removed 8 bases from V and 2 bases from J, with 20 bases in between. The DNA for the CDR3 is TGTGCTAGTTCTCTATTCTCGCGGGGGCCCACAGATACGCAGTATTTT. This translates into CASSLFSRGPTDTQYF.

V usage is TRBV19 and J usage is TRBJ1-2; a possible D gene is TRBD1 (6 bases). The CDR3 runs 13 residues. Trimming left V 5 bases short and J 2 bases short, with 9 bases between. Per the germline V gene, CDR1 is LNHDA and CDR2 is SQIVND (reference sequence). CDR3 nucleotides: TGTGCCAGTAGTGCGGACAGAAACTATGGCTACACCTTC. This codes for CASSADRNYGYTF.